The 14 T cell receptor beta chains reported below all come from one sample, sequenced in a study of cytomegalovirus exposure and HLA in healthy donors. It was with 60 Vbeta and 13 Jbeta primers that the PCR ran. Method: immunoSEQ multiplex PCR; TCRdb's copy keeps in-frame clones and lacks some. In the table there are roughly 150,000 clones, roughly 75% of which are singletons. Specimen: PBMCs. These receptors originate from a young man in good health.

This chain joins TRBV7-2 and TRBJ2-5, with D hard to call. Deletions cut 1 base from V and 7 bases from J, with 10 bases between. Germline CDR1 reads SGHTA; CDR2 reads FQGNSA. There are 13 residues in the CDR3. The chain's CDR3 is CASSLDPPRTQYF. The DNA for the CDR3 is TGTGCCAGCAGCTTAGACCCTCCGAGGACCCAGTACTTC.

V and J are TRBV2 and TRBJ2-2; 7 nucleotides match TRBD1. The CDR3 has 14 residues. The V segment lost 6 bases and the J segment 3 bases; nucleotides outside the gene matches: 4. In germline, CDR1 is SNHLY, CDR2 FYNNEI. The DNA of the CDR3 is TGTGCCAGCAGCCGACAGGGACACACCGGGGAGCTGTTTTTT. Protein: CASSRQGHTGELFF.

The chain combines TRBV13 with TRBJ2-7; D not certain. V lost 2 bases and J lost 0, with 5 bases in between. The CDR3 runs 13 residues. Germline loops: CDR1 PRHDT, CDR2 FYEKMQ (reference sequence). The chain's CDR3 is CASSLTSSYEQYF. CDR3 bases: TGTGCCAGCAGCTTAACGAGCTCCTACGAGCAGTACTTC.

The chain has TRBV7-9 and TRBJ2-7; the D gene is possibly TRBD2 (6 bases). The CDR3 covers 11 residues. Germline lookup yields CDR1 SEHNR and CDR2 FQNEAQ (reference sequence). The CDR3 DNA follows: TGTTCCACCCGGAGGGCCTACGAGCAGTACTTC. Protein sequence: CSTRRAYEQYF.

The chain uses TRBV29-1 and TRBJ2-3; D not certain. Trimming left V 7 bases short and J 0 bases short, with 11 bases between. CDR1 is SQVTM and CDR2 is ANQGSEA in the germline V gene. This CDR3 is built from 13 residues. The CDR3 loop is CSGEWLSTDTQYF. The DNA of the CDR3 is TGCAGCGGAGAATGGTTGAGCACAGATACGCAGTATTTT.

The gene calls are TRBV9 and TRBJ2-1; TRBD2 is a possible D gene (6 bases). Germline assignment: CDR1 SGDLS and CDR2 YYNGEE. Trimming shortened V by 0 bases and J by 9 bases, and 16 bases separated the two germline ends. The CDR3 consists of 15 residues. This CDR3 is CASSVVGGEWVEQFF. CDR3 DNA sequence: TGTGCCAGCAGCGTAGTCGGAGGGGAGTGGGTTGAGCAGTTCTTC.

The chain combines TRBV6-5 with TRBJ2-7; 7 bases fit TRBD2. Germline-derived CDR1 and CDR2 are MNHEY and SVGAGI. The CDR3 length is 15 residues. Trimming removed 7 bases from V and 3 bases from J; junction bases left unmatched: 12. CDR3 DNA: TGTGCCAGCAAGTACACCCTAGCGGAAGGCTACGAGCAGTACTTC. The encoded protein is CASKYTLAEGYEQYF.

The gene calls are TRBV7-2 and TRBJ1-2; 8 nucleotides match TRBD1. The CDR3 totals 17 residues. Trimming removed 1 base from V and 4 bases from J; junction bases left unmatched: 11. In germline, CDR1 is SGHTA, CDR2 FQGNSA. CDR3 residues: CASSLGVRVTGGYGYTF. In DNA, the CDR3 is TGTGCCAGCAGCTTAGGCGTCAGGGTAACAGGGGGCTATGGCTACACCTTC.

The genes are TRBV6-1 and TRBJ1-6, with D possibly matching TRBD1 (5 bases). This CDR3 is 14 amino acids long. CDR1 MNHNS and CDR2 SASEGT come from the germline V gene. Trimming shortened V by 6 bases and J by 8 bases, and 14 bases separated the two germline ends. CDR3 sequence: CASRERGTHSPLHF. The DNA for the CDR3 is TGTGCCAGCAGGGAGCGGGGCACGCATTCACCCCTCCACTTT.

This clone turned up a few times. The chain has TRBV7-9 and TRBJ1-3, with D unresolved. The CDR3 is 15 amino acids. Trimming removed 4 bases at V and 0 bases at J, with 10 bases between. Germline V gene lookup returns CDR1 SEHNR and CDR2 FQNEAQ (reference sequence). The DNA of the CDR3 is TGTGCCAGCAGCTCCCGACTCAACTCTGGAAACACCATATATTTT. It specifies CASSSRLNSGNTIYF.

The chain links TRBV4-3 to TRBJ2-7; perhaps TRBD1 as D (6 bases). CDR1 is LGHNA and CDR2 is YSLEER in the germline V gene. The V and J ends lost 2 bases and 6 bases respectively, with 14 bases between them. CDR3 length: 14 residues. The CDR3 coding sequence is TGCGCCAGCAGCCAATCACAGGGTTTTGGCGAGCAGTACTTC. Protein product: CASSQSQGFGEQYF.

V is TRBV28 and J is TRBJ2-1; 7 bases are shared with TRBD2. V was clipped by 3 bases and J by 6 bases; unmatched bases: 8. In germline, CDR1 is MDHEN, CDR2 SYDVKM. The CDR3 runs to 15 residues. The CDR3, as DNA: TGTGCCAGCAGTTTTTTGGGGGAGGGGCCCAATGAGCAGTTCTTC. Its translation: CASSFLGEGPNEQFF.

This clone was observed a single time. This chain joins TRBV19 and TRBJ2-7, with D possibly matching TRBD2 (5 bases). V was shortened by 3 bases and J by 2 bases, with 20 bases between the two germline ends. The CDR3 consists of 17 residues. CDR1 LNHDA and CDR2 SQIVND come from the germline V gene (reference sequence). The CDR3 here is CASSIRATSQVPYEQYF. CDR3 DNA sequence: TGTGCCAGTAGTATTCGCGCCACTAGTCAGGTACCCTACGAGCAGTACTTC.

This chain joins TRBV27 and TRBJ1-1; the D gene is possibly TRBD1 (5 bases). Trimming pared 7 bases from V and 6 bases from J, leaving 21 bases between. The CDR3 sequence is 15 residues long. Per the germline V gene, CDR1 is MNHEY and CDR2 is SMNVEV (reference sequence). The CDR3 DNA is TGTGCCAGCACCTCGGGGGGGTCTGGAGTGGCTGAAGCTTTCTTT. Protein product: CASTSGGSGVAEAFF.